The clone carrying this T cell receptor beta chain was seen repeatedly, ten times or more. The antigen is not known. Time point of the sample: newly diagnosed GD, antithyroid drugs for less than 3 months. The TCR library was prepared using RNA isolated from PBMCs. In this cohort, patients came from an endocrinology department located in Xi'an, China. Construction of the TCR beta libraries employed iRepertoire HTBI primers in conjunction with Arm-PCR of CDR3 regions. Methods used by the authors: Among the samples, roughly 65 TRBV and some 15 TRBJ segments were identified. From the multiplex PCR reads, TCRdb called clonotypes with MiXCR, one entry per CDR3 protein. Here the V and J calls rest on TCRdb's processing, not on the authors' analysis. The table shows about 370,000 distinct CDR3 sequences, with 15% occurring only once. These data are taken from a study of regulatory T cells in long-lasting Graves disease. Study results and limitations: Preferential use of TRBV28, TRBJ1-2 and TRBJ2-5 was seen in persistent disease. Whereas new patients shared 966 public clonotypes, persistent patients shared more, at 2,500 to 3,500.

The CDR3 is 13 residues long. Germline V lookup: CDR1 MNHEY, CDR2 SMNVEV (reference sequence). With 4 bases removed from V and 6 bases from J, the gap between germline ends came to 12 bases. The chain is built from TRBV27 and TRBJ1-1, with unresolved D. The material was peripheral blood mononuclear cells (PBMCs), obtained at new diagnosis, from a patient treated with antithyroid drugs. This receptor was identified in a female donor with Graves disease. The CDR3 is CASSSSDKSEAFF. In DNA, the CDR3 is TGTGCCAGCAGTTCGAGCGACAAATCTGAAGCTTTCTTT.